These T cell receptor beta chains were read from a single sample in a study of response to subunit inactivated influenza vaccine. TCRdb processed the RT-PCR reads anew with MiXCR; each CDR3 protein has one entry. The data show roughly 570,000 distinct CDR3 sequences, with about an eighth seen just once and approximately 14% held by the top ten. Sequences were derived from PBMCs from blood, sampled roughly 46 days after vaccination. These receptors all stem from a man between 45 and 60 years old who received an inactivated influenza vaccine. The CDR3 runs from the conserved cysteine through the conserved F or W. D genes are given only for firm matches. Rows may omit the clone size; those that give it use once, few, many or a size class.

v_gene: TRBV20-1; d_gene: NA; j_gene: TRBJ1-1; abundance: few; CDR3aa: CSATGGRVNTEAFF; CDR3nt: TGCAGTGCTACCGGGGGGCGCGTGAACACTGAAGCTTTCTTT
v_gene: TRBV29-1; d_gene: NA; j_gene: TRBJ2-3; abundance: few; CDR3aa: CSVGGQGQQYF; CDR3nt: TGCAGCGTTGGGGGGCAGGGTCAGCAGTATTTT
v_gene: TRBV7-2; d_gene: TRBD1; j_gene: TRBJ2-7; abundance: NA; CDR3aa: CASSPDRGHHEQYF; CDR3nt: TGTGCCAGCAGCCCGGACAGGGGTCACCACGAGCAGTACTTC
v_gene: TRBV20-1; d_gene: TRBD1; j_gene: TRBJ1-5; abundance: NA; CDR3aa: CSARERTGGNQPQHF; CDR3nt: TGCAGTGCTAGAGAGAGGACAGGGGGCAATCAGCCCCAGCATTTT
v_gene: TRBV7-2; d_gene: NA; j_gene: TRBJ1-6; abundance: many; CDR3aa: CASSGSSYNSPLHF; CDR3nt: TGTGCCAGCAGCGGGAGCTCCTATAATTCACCCCTCCACTTT
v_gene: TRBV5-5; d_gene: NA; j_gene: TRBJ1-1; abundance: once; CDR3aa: CASSLGIPRNTEAFF; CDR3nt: TGTGCCAGCAGCTTGGGAATTCCCAGAAACACTGAAGCTTTCTTT
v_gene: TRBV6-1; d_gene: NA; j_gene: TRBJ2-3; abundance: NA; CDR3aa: CATSDTLATDTQYF; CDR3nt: TGTGCCACCTCGGACACCCTTGCCACAGATACGCAGTATTTT
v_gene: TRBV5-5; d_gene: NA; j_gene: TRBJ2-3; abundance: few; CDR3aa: CASSPLKDTQYF; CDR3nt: TGTGCCAGCAGCCCGTTGAAAGATACGCAGTATTTT
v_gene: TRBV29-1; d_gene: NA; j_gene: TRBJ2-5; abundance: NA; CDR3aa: CSLGESRGTQYF; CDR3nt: TGCTCTCTCGGGGAAAGCAGGGGGACCCAGTACTTC
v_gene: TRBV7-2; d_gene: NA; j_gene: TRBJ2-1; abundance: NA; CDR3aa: CASSLMGAYNEQFF; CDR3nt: TGTGCCAGCAGCTTAATGGGGGCCTACAATGAGCAGTTCTTC
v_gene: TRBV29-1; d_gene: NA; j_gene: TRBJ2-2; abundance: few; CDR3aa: CSVVEHTGELFF; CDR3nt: TGCAGCGTTGTAGAACACACCGGGGAGCTGTTTTTT
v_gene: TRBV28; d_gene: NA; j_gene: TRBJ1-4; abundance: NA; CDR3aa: CASSPDQAVRGKLFF; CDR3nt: TGTGCCAGCAGCCCAGACCAGGCGGTTCGCGGAAAACTGTTTTTT
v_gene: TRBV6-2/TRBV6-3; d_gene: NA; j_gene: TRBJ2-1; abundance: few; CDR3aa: CASSWDTDTYNEQFF; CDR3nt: TGTGCCAGCAGCTGGGACACAGATACCTACAATGAGCAGTTCTTC
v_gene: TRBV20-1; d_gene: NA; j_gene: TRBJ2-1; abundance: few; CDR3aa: CSARGLAYSYNEQFF; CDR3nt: TGCAGTGCTAGGGGTCTAGCGTATTCCTACAATGAGCAGTTCTTC
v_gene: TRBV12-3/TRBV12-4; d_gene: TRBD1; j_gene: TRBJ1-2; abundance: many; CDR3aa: CASTFSGTGGVYGYTF; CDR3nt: TGTGCCAGCACTTTCTCCGGGACAGGGGGCGTCTATGGCTACACCTTC
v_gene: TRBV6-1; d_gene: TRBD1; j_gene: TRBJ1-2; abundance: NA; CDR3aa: CASRDRGENFGDGYTF; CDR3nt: TGTGCCAGCAGAGACAGGGGCGAGAACTTCGGGGATGGCTACACCTTC
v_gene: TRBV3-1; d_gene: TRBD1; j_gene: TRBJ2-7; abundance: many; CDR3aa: CASSQKRGQGAYEQYF; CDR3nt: TGTGCCAGCAGCCAAAAGAGGGGACAGGGGGCCTACGAGCAGTACTTC
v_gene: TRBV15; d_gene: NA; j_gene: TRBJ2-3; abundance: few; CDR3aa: CATSRADWSKTEHPDTQYF; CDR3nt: TGTGCCACCAGCAGAGCGGACTGGTCGAAGACAGAGCACCCAGATACGCAGTATTTT
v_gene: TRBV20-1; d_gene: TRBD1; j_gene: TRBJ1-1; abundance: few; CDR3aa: CSARQGWNTEAFF; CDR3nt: TGCAGTGCCAGACAGGGATGGAACACTGAAGCTTTCTTT
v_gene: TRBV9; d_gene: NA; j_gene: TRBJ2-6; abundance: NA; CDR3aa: CASSVARSGSGGANVLTF; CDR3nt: TGTGCCAGCAGCGTAGCTAGGTCGGGGTCGGGGGGGGCCAACGTCCTGACTTTC
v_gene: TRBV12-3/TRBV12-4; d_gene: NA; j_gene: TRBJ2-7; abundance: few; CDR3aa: CASRPGVVRGYEQYF; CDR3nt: TGTGCCAGCAGACCAGGGGTCGTGCGAGGATACGAGCAGTACTTC
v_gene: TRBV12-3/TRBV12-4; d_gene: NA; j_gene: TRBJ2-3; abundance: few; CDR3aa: CASSSGLATQYF; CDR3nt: TGTGCCAGCAGTTCCGGGCTAGCGACGCAGTATTTT
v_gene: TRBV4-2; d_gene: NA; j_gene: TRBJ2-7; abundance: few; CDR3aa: CASSQVRADEQYF; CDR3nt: TGTGCCAGCAGCCAAGTCAGGGCCGACGAGCAGTACTTC
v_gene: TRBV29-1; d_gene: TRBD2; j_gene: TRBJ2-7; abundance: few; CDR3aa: CSVEGTSGKQQYF; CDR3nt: TGCAGCGTTGAGGGCACTAGCGGGAAGCAGCAGTACTTC
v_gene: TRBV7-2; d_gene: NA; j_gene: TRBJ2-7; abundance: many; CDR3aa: CASSLGPATRGGYEQYF; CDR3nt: TGTGCCAGCAGCTTAGGCCCCGCGACTAGGGGGGGTTACGAGCAGTACTTC
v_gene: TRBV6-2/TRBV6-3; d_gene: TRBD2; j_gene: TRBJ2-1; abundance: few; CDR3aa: CASRMPGLAGSSSYNEQFF; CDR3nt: TGTGCCAGCAGGATGCCGGGACTAGCGGGATCGAGCTCCTACAATGAGCAGTTCTTC
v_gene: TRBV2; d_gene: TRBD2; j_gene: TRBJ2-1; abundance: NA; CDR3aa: CASKGLAGGATYNEQFF; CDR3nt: TGTGCCAGCAAGGGACTAGCGGGAGGTGCGACCTACAATGAGCAGTTCTTC
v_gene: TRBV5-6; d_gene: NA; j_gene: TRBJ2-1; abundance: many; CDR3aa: CASSLFRNEQFF; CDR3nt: TGTGCCAGCAGCTTGTTCCGCAATGAGCAGTTCTTC
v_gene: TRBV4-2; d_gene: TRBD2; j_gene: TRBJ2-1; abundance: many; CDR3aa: CASSRAGRGEQFF; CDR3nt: TGTGCCAGCAGCAGGGCGGGGAGGGGAGAGCAGTTCTTC
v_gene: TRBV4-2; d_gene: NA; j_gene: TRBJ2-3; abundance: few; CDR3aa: CASSRLENTDTQYF; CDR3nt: TGTGCCAGCAGCCGGCTGGAAAACACAGATACGCAGTATTTT
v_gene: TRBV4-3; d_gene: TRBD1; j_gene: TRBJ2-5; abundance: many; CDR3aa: CASSPQTGLGETQYF; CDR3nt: TGCGCCAGCAGCCCTCAGACAGGGCTGGGGGAGACCCAGTACTTC
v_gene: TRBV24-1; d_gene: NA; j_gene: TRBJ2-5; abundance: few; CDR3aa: CATSDSLRGTQETQYF; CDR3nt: TGTGCCACCAGTGATTCTCTGAGGGGAACTCAAGAGACCCAGTACTTC
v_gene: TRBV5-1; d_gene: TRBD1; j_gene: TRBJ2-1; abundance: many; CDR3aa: CASSLGQGKSSYNEQFF; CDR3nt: TGCGCCAGCAGCTTGGGACAGGGCAAAAGCTCCTACAATGAGCAGTTCTTC
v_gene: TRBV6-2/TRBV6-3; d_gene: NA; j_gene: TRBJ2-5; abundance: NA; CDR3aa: CASSYQGGRETQYF; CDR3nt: TGTGCCAGCAGTTACCAGGGGGGCAGAGAGACCCAGTACTTC
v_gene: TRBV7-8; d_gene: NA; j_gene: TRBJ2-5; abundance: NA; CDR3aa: CATRETQYF; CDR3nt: TGTGCCACAAGAGAGACCCAGTACTTC
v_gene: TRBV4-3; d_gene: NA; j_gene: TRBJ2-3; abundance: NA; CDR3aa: CASSQAPQDDTQYF; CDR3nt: TGCGCCAGCAGCCAAGCCCCCCAGGACGATACGCAGTATTTT
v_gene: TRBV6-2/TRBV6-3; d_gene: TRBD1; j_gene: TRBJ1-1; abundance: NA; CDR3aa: CASSHRQGGMNTEAFF; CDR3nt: TGTGCCAGCAGCCACCGACAGGGTGGGATGAACACTGAAGCTTTCTTT
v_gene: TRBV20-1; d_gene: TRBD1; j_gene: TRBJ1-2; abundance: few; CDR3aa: CSARAPPTGQGKLSNYGYTF; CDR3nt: TGCAGTGCTAGAGCCCCCCCTACCGGACAGGGAAAGTTGAGCAACTATGGCTACACCTTC
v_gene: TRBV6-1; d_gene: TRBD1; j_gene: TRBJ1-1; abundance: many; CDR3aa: CASSLEGQGVTNTEAFF; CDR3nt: TGTGCCAGCAGTCTAGAAGGACAGGGGGTGACGAACACTGAAGCTTTCTTT
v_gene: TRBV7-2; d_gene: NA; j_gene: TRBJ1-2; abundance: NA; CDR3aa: CASSIPGLNYGYTF; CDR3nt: TGTGCCAGCAGCATACCGGGACTTAACTATGGCTACACCTTC
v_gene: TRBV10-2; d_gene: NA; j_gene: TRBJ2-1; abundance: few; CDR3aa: CASSEASQYNEQFF; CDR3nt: TGCGCCAGCAGTGAGGCGTCACAGTACAATGAGCAGTTCTTC
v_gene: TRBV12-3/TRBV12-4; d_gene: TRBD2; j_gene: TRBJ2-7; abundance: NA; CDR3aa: CASSSGTSNPYEQYF; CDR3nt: TGTGCCAGCAGTTCCGGGACTAGTAATCCCTACGAGCAGTACTTC
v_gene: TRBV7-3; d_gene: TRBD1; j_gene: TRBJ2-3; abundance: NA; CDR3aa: CASSTGTGLFSQYF; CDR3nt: TGTGCCAGCAGCACCGGGACAGGGTTGTTTTCGCAGTATTTT
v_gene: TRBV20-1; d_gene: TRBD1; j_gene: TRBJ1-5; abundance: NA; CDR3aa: CSTGQGSNQPQHF; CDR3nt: TGCAGTACGGGACAGGGGAGCAATCAGCCCCAGCATTTT
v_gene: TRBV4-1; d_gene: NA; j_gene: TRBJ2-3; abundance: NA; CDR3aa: CASSQAPRLTSEVDTQYF; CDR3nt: TGCGCCAGCAGCCAAGCCCCCCGACTAACAAGCGAGGTAGATACGCAGTATTTT
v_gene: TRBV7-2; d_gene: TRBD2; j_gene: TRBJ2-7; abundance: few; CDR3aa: CASSFTSGSTLYEQYF; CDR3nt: TGTGCCAGCAGCTTTACTAGCGGGAGTACCCTCTACGAGCAGTACTTC
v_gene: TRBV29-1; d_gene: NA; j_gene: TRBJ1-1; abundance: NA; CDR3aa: CSVELGPAEAFF; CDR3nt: TGCAGCGTTGAATTGGGGCCGGCTGAAGCTTTCTTT
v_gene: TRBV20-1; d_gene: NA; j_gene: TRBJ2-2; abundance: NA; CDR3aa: CSARTGGGTGELFF; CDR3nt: TGCAGTGCTAGAACCGGAGGGGGCACCGGGGAGCTGTTTTTT
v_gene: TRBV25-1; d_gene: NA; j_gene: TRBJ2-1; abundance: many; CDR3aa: CASSVGMIEQFF; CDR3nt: TGTGCCAGCAGTGTTGGGATGATTGAGCAGTTCTTC
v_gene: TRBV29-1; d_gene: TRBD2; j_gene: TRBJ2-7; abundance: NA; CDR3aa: CSVGVRAGGPVQYF; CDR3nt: TGCAGCGTTGGGGTGAGAGCGGGAGGCCCCGTACAGTACTTC
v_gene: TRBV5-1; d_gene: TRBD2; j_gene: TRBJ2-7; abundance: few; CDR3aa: CASSPTSGGYYEQYF; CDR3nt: TGCGCCAGCTCCCCGACGAGCGGGGGGTACTACGAGCAGTACTTC
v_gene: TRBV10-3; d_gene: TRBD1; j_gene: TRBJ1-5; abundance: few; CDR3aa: CAIRGQTNQPQHF; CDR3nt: TGTGCCATCAGGGGACAGACCAATCAGCCCCAGCATTTT
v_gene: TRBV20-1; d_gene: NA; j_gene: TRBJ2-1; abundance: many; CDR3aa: CSARDLRVDGGEQFF; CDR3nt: TGCAGTGCTAGAGATCTTCGGGTGGACGGAGGGGAGCAGTTCTTC
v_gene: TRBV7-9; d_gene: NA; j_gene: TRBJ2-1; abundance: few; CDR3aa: CASSLALLGTQFF; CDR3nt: TGTGCCAGCAGCTTAGCGCTACTCGGGACACAGTTCTTC
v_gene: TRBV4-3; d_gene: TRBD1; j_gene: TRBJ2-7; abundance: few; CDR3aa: CASSQVGRGPYEQYF; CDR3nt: TGCGCCAGCAGCCAAGTTGGCAGGGGGCCCTACGAGCAGTACTTC
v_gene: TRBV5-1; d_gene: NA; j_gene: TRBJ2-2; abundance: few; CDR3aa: CASSPNRETGELFF; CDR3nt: TGCGCCAGCAGCCCCAATCGGGAGACCGGGGAGCTGTTTTTT